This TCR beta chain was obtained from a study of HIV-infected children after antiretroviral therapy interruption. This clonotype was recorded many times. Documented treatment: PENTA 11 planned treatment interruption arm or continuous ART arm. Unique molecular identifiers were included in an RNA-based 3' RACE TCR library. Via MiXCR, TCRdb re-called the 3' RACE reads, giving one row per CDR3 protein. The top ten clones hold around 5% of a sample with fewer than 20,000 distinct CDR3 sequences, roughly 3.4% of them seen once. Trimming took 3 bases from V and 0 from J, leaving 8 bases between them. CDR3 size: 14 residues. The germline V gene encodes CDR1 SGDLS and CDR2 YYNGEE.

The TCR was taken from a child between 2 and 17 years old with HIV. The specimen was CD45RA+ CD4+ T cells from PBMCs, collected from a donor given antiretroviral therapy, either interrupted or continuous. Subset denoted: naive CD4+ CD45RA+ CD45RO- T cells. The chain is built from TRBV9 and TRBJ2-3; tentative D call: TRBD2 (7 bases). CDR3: CASSGGGSTDTQYF. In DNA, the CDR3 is TGTGCCAGCAGCGGGGGGGGCAGCACAGATACGCAGTATTTT.